This T cell receptor beta chain was retrieved from a study of OX40 agonist ivuxolimab in advanced cancers. Study conclusions and caveats: Antigen specificity remained undetermined for the expanded peripheral T cells. In CD8+ T cells, expanded clones were on average more numerous than in CD4+.

About this clone itself: Its specificity is unknown.

The V segment lost 7 bases and the J segment 4 bases; nucleotides outside the gene matches: 3. The CDR3 is 12 amino acids. Germline V gene data show CDR1 as PRHDT and CDR2 as FYEKMQ (reference sequence). Exclusion applied to patients with autoimmune disease history or systemic immunosuppression. The protocol was immunoSEQ multiplex PCR, while the TCRdb copy is restricted to in-frame clones and leaves out a portion. The sample has roughly 77,000 clones, over 85% seen once. The chain links TRBV13 to TRBJ2-7, with 8 positions matching TRBD1. The TCR was taken from an adult with an advanced solid tumor such as melanoma, head and neck, liver or kidney cancer. The source material was CD4+ or CD8+ T cells sorted from blood, sampled in a trial of the OX40 agonist ivuxolimab. Here the CDR3 reads CASNRGNYEQYF. In nucleotides, the CDR3 is TGTGCCAGCAACAGGGGGAATTACGAGCAGTACTTC.